The 2 T cell receptor beta chains reported below all come from one sample, sequenced in a study of blood T cells in healthy people across ages. Sample-barcoded 5' priming and a J-beta primer mix drove a second PCR of about 6 to 12 cycles. Each CDR3 protein gets one entry after TCRdb re-called the 5' RACE reads with MiXCR. This table holds 600,000 or so distinct CDR3 sequences, 40% to 55% found once. What was sequenced was blood. The receptors stem from an elderly man in good health.

This clonotype appeared many times. This chain links TRBV5-1 with TRBJ2-3, with 7 bases matching TRBD2. The V gene's germline CDR1 is SGHRS and CDR2 YFSETQ. The CDR3 covers 14 residues. V shed 4 bases, J shed 1 base, and the junction held 3 bases outside the gene matches. CDR3 nucleotide sequence: TGCGCCAGCAGCCTCAGCGGGGGCACAGATACGCAGTATTTT. This codes for CASSLSGGTDTQYF.

The chain employs TRBV7-6 and TRBJ1-1; D is unresolved. Trimming left V 2 bases short and J 0 bases short, with 10 bases between. Germline-derived CDR1 and CDR2 are SGHVS and FNYEAQ. The CDR3 spans 15 residues. CDR3 sequence: CASSLRPDMNTEAFF. DNA of the CDR3: TGTGCCAGCAGCTTACGGCCAGACATGAACACTGAAGCTTTCTTT.